This record covers a single T cell receptor beta chain. The antigen remains undetermined. These data belong to a study of blood T cells in healthy people across ages. Study-wide findings and caveats: With naive T cell percentage, TCR beta diversity showed a strong correlation. Expanded clonotype changes were possibly confounded by unknown donor CMV status. Roughly linear age-related decline in beta diversity appeared, significant by age 40.

A sample-barcoded 5' primer and a J-beta primer mix were used in a second PCR of about 7 to 11 cycles. TCRdb re-analysed the 5' RACE reads in MiXCR, keeping a single row per CDR3 protein. The sample includes over 950,000 distinct CDR3 sequences, about 53% of them seen just once. Healthy Russian Caucasian donors spanned ages 6 to 90 years. Germline loops: CDR1 SGHRS, CDR2 YFSETQ. This CDR3 has 11 residues. V was pared by 3 bases and J by 12 bases, with 10 bases between. The sequenced sample consisted of blood. This chain joins TRBV5-1 and TRBJ2-1; no definite D call. This clonotype was sampled from an older woman in good health. Here the CDR3 reads CASSSVGGQFF. CDR3 nucleotides: TGCGCCAGCAGCTCCGTTGGTGGGCAGTTCTTC.